The clone carrying this T cell receptor beta chain was counted a few times. Its antigen is unknown. TCRdb keeps only in-frame clones here, not all; method: immunoSEQ multiplex PCR. The sample records around 100,000 clones, around two thirds being singletons. The entry originates in a study of shared clonotypes between healthy human individuals. General study points: The small donor group covered limited genetic and exposure diversity. In the sorted subsets, rarefaction showed sequencing was incomplete despite large depth. Of the naive CD4 clonotypes, approximately 5% were shared across a handful of donors. Larger estimated richness was generally seen in naive subsets than in memory subsets.

Trimming at V came to 5 bases and at J to 1 base, leaving 4 bases not matched to a gene. Germline loops: CDR1 MDHEN, CDR2 SYDVKM. The length of the CDR3 is 14 residues. This clonotype originated in a woman under 40 in good health. The sample taken for sequencing was memory CD8+ T cells sorted from blood. Subset indicated: CD45RO+ cells pooled with CCR7-negative TemRA cells. J is TRBJ2-7 and V is TRBV28; 8 bases are shared with TRBD2. The CDR3 is CASSQSGSSYEQYF. The CDR3 region has the DNA TGTGCCAGCAGTCAGAGCGGGAGTTCCTACGAGCAGTACTTC.